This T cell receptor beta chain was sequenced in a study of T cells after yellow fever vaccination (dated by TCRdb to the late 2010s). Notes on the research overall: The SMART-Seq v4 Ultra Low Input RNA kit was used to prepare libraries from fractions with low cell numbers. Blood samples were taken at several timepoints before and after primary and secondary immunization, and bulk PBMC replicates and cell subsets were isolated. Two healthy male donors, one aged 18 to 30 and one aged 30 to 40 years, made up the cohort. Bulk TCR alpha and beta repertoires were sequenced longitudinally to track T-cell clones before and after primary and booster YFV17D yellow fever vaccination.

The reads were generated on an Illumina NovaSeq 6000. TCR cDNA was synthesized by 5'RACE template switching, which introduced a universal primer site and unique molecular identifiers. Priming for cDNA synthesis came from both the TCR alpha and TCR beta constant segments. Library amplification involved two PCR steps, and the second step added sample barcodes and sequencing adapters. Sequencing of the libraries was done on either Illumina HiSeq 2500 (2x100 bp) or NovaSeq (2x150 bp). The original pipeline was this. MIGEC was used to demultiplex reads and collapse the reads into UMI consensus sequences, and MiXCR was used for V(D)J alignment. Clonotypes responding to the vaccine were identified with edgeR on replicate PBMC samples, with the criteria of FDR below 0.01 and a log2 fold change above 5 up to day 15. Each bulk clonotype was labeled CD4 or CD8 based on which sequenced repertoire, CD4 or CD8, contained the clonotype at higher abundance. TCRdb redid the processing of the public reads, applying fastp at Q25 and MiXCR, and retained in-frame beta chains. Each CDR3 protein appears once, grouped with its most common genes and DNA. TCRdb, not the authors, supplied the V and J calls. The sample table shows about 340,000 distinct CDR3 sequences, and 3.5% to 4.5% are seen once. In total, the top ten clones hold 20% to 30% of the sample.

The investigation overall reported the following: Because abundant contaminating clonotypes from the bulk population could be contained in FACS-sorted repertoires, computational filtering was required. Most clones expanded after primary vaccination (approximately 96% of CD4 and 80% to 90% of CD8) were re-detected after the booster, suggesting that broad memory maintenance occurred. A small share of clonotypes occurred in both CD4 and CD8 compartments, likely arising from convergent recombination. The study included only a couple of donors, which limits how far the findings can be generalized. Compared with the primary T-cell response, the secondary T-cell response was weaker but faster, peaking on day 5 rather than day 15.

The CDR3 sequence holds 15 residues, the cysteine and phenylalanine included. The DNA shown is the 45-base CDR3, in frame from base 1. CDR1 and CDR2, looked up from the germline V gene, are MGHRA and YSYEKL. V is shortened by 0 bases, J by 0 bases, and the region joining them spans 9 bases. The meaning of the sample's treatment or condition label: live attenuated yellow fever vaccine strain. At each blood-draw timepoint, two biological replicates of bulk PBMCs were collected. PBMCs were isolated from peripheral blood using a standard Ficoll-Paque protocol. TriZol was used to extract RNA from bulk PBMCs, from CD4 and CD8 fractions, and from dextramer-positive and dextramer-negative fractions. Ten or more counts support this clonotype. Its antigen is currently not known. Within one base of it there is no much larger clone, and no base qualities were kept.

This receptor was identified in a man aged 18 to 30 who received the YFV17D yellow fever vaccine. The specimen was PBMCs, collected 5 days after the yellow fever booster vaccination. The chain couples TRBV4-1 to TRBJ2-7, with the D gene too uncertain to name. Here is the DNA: TGCGCCAGCAGCCAAGAAGGTACAGTCTCCTACGAGCAGTACTTC. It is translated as CASSQEGTVSYEQYF.